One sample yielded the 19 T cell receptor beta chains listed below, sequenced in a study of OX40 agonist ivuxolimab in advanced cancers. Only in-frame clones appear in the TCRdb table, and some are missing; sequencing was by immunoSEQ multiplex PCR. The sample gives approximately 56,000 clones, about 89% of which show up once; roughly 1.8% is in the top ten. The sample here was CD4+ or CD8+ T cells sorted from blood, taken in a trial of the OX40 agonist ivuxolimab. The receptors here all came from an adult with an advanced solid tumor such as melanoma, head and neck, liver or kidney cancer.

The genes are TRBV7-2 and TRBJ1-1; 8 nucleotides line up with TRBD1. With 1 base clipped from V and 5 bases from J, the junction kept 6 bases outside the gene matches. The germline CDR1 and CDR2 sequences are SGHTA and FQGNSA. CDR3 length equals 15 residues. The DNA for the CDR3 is TGTGCCAGCAGCTTAGTGAGTGGGACAGGAACTGAAGCTTTCTTT. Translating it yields CASSLVSGTGTEAFF.

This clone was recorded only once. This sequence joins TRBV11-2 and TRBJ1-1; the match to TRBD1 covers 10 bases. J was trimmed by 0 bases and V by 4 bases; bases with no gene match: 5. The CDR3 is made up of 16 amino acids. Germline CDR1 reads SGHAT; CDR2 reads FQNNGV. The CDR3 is CASSWTGGTMNTEAFF. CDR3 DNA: TGTGCCAGCAGCTGGACAGGGGGGACCATGAACACTGAAGCTTTCTTT.

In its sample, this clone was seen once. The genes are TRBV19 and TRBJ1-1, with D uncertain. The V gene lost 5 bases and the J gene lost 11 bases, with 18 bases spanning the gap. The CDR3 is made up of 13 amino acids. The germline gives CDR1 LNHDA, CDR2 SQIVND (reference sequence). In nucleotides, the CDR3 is TGTGCCAGTAGTGCGAGAAATCCCCCTTCGGCTTTCTTT. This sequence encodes CASSARNPPSAFF.

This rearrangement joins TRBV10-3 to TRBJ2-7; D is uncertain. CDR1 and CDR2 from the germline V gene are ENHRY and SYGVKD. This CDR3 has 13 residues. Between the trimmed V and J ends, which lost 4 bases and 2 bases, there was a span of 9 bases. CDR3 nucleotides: TGTGCCATCAGTGGCCCCGAGACCTACGAGCAGTACGTC. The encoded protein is CAISGPETYEQYV.

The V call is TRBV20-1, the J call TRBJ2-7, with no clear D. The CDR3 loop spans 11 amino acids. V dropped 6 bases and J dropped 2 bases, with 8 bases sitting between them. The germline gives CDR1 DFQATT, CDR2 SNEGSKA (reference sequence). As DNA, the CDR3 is TGCAGTGCGAGTAACACCTACGAGCAGTACGTC. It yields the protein CSASNTYEQYV.

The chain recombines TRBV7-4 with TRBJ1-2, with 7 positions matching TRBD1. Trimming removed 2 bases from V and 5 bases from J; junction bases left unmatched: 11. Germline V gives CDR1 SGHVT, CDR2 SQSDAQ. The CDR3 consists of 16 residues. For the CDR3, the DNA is TGTGCCAGCAGCTTAATGGTGACAGGGCAGGGGTATGGCTACACCTTC. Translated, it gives CASSLMVTGQGYGYTF.

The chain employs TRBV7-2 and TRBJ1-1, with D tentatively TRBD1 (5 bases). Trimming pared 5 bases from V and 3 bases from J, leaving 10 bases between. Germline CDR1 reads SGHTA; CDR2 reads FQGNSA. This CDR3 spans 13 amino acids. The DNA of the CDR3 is TGTGCCAGCAGCCTTCAGGGATACACTGAAGCTTTCTTT. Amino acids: CASSLQGYTEAFF.

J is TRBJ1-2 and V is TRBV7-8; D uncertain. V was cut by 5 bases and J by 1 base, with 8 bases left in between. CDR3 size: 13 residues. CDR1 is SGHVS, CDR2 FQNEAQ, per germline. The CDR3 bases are TGTGCCAGCAGCCGCGGACTTAACTATGGCTACACCTTC. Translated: CASSRGLNYGYTF.

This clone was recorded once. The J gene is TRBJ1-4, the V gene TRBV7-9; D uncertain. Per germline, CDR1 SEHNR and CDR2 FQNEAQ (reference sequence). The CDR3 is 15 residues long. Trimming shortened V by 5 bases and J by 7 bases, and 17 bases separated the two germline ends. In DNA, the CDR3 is TGTGCCAGCAGCCTGAGTTTGGGATCAGGTGAAAAACTGTTTTTT. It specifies CASSLSLGSGEKLFF.

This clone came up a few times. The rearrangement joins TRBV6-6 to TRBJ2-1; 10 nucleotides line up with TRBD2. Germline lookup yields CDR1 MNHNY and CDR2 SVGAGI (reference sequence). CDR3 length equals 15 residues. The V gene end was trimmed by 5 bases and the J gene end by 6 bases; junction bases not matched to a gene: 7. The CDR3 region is CASSQGASGSNEQFF. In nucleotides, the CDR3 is TGTGCCAGCAGTCAGGGGGCTAGCGGGAGCAATGAGCAGTTCTTC.

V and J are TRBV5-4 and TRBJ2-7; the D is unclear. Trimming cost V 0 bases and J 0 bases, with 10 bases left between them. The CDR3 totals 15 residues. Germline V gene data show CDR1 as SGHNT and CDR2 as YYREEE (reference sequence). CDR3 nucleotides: TGTGCCAGCAGCTTGGCAGGATTTAGCTCCTACGAGCAGTACTTC. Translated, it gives CASSLAGFSSYEQYF. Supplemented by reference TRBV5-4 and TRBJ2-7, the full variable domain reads ETGVTQSPTHLIKTRGQQVTLRCSSQSGHNTVSWYQQALGQGPQFIFQYYREEENGRGNFPPRFSGLQFPNYSSELNVNALELDDSALYLCASSLAGFSSYEQYFGPGTRLTVT.

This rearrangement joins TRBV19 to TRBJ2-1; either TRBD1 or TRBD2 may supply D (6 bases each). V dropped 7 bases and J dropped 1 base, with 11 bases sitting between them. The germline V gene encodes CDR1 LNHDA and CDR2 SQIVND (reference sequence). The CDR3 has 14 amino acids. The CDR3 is CASIPGASYNEQFF. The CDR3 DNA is TGTGCCAGTATTCCGGGGGCTTCCTACAATGAGCAGTTCTTC.

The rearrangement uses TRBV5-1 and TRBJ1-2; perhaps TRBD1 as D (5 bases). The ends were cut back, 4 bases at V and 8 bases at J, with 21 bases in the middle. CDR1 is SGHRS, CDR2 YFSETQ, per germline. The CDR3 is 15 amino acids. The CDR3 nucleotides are TGCGCCAGCAGCCCCGGCCATCTGGGCCCAGGGGGCTACACCTTC. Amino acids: CASSPGHLGPGGYTF.

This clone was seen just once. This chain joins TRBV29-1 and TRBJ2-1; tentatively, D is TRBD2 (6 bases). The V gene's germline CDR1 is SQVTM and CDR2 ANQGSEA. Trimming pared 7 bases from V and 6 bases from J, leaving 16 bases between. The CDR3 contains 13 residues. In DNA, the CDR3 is TGCAGCGCCATTGGAGGGCTAGTCAATGAGCAGTTCTTC. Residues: CSAIGGLVNEQFF.

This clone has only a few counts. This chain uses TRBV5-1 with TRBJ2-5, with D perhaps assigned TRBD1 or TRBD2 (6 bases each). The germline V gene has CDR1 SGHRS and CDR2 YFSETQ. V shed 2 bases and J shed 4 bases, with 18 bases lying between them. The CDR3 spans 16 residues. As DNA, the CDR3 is TGCGCCAGCAGCTTCTCAGGGGTCGGGGGTGGAGAGACCCAGTACTTC. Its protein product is CASSFSGVGGGETQYF.

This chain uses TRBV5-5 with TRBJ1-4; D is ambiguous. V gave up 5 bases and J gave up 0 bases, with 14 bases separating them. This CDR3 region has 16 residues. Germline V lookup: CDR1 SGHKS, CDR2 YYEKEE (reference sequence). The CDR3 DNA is TGTGCCAGCAGAGGACGGACCTCCCCAACTAATGAAAAACTGTTTTTT. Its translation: CASRGRTSPTNEKLFF.

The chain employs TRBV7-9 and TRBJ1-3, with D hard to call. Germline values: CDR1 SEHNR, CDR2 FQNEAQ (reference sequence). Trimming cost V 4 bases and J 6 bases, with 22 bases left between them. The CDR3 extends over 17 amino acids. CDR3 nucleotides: TGTGCCAGCAGCTCGTACCGGGTTTTGGAGAGAGAAAACACCATATATTTT. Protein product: CASSSYRVLERENTIYF.

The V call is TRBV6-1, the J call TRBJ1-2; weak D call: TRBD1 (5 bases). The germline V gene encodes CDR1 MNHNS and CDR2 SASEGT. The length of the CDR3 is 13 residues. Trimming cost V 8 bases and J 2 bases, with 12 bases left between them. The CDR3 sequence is CASGGRQNYGYTF. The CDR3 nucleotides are TGTGCCAGCGGGGGGAGACAGAACTATGGCTACACCTTC.

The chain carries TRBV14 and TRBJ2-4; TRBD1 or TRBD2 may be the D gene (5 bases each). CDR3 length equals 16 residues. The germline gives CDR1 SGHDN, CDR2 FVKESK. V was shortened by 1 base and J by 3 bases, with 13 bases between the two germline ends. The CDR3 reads CASSQVPGPGKNIQYF. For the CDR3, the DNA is TGTGCCAGCAGCCAAGTTCCGGGACCGGGCAAAAACATTCAGTACTTC.